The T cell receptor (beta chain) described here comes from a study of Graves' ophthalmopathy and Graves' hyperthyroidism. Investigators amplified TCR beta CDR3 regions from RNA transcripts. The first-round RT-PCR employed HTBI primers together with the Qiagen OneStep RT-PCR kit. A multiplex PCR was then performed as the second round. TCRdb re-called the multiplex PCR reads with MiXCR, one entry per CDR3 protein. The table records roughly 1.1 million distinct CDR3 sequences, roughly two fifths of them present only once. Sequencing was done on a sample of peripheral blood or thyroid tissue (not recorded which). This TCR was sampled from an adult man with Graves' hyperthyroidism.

CDR3 coding DNA: TGCAGTGCTACCTGGACCGAAACCTACGAGCAGTACTTC. Protein product: CSATWTETYEQYF. The genes are TRBV20-1 and TRBJ2-7; D is ambiguous. This CDR3 contains 13 residues. Looked up from germline, CDR1 is DFQATT and CDR2 is SNEGSKA (reference sequence). With 4 bases removed from V and 2 bases from J, the gap between germline ends came to 12 bases.